A selection of T cell receptor beta chains follows, all from one sample in a study of monozygotic twins with inflammatory bowel disease. One entry per CDR3 protein, without DNA, is what TCRdb gives after re-calling the 5' RACE reads. Seen in this sample are some 170,000 distinct CDR3 sequences; the ten most common clones hold 2% to 3%. Sequences were obtained from blood. All receptors derive from a human donor with ulcerative colitis or Crohn's disease, or a healthy co-twin of an affected twin (not recorded which). Each CDR3 is given with its conserved first and last residue. Not all rows give a size; the values are once, few, many and, for expanded clones, a class.

CASSQDQGAGELFF TRBJ2-2 . TRBV3-1 14
CASSPGEVTGWQYF TRBJ2-7 . TRBV28 14
CASRGLAVYNEQFF TRBJ2-1 . TRBV19 14
CASSELLHNSPLHF TRBJ1-6 . TRBV4-2 14
CASSYSFQETQYF TRBJ2-5 . TRBV7-6 13
CASSQEGQPGTGELFF TRBJ2-2 . TRBV4-1 16
CASSQGGAYTQYF TRBJ2-3 . TRBV4-3 13
CSARWFQRSYEQYF TRBJ2-7 . TRBV20-1 14
CASSLGERTEAFF TRBJ1-1 . TRBV12-3/TRBV12-4 13
CASSPDLANYGYTF TRBJ1-2 . TRBV5-1 14
CASSYGTGNTEAFF TRBJ1-1 . TRBV27 14
CASSQDRWTGTSYEQYF TRBJ2-7 . TRBV4-1 17
CASSLAWSGSRNEQFF TRBJ2-1 . TRBV5-1 16
CSARRAGEDYNEQFF TRBJ2-1 medium-sized TRBV20-1 15
CASSLSSDTGELFF TRBJ2-2 . TRBV11-3 14
CASIGTGGIKNIQYF TRBJ2-4 . TRBV6-1 15
CASSLGAGVYNEQFF TRBJ2-1 . TRBV27 15
CASSYGIAENYEQYF TRBJ2-7 . TRBV6-2/TRBV6-3 15
CASSPRLQETQYF TRBJ2-5 . TRBV7-2 13
CASRADRGVNTEAFF TRBJ1-1 . TRBV6-1 15
CASRRDPSLYEQYF TRBJ2-7 medium-sized TRBV2 14
CASSWVENTEAFF TRBJ1-1 . TRBV5-6 13
CAISEGGWVYEQYF TRBJ2-7 . TRBV10-3 14
CASTHWTEGTDTQYF TRBJ2-3 . TRBV13 15
CSAREDEAGDYEQYF TRBJ2-7 . TRBV20-1 15
CASNLNLQETQYF TRBJ2-5 . TRBV12-3/TRBV12-4 13
CASSLSGHYEQYF TRBJ2-7 . TRBV5-1 13
CSASESRGATEAFF TRBJ1-1 . TRBV20-1 14
CASSYAGPGSEKLFF TRBJ1-4 . TRBV5-1 15
CASSLTGRGSNQPQHF TRBJ1-5 . TRBV7-2 16
CASSPAGDTDTQYF TRBJ2-3 . TRBV7-9 14
CASSLYGVGSPLHF TRBJ1-6 . TRBV12-3/TRBV12-4 14
CSARGPDTEAFF TRBJ1-1 . TRBV20-1 12
CASSPRLGGSPLHF TRBJ1-6 . TRBV27 14
CASSFQGMPEAFF TRBJ1-1 . TRBV5-4 13
CASSPRPLPLEQYF TRBJ2-7 . TRBV7-3 14
CASSSNSGEETQYF TRBJ2-5 . TRBV7-3 14
CAWSVRGTGDSPLHF TRBJ1-6 . TRBV30 15
CSARGTANYGYTF TRBJ1-2 . TRBV20-1 13
CASMRSSNQPQHF TRBJ1-5 . TRBV19 13
CASSLAGLTSTGYTF TRBJ1-2 . TRBV12-3/TRBV12-4 15
CSAPDSGDHEQYF TRBJ2-7 . TRBV20-1 13
CASSQPGGKREVLSDTQYF TRBJ2-3 . TRBV3-1 19
CASGPGQGSYEQYF TRBJ2-7 . TRBV2 14
CASRHRQSNYGYTF TRBJ1-2 . TRBV10-2 14
CASSLQATNEKLFF TRBJ1-4 . TRBV7-2 14
CASSPIPGQGLGEYF TRBJ2-7 . TRBV28 15
CASSTTSDGYEQYF TRBJ2-7 . TRBV7-2 14
CATRRAGGNHEQFF TRBJ2-1 . TRBV7-3 14
CASSDSSSGGGTQYF TRBJ2-3 . TRBV6-4 15
CSAGKTGPSNQPQHF TRBJ1-5 . TRBV20-1 15
CASSPSGQGASGNTIYF TRBJ1-3 . TRBV18 17
CASSQEDWREDRDEQFF TRBJ2-1 . TRBV4-2 17
CASKSLSYQETQYF TRBJ2-5 . TRBV6-2/TRBV6-3 14
CASSSLTGGYTEAFF TRBJ1-1 . TRBV7-8 15
CASSLGGEGGYTF TRBJ1-2 . TRBV5-1 13
CASSPGTPNSGSPRYNEQFF TRBJ2-1 . TRBV5-1 20